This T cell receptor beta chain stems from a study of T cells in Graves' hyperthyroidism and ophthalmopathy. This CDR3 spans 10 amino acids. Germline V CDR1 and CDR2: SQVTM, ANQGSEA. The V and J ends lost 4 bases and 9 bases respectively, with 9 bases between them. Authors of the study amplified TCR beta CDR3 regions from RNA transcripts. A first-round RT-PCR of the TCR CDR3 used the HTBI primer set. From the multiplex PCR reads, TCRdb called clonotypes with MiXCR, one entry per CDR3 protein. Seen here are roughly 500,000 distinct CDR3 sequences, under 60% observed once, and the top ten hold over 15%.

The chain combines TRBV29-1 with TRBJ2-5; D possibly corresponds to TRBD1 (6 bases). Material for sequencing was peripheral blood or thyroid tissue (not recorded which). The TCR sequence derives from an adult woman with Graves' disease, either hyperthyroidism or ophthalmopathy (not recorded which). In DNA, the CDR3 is TGCAGCGTTGTTGAGGGGGCCCAGTACTTC. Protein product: CSVVEGAQYF.